This TCR beta chain was obtained from a study of cytomegalovirus exposure and HLA in healthy donors. In the PCR, 60 Vbeta and 13 Jbeta primers were used. Sequenced by immunoSEQ multiplex PCR; TCRdb stores in-frame clones only, minus some. This sample has fewer than 200,000 clones, with less than 90% found just once. General study findings and limits: Reports credit the classifier with highly specific, highly sensitive diagnosis of cytomegalovirus status. The CMV antigen specificity of a few CMV-associated chains was confirmed through in vitro analysis. Sequencing likely produced, as an artifact, a cluster of highly shared sequence variants.

As regards this clone: What it recognizes is unknown.

CDR1 SGHRS and CDR2 YFSETQ come from the germline V gene. With V trimmed by 0 bases and J by 0 bases, 5 bases remained unmatched. The CDR3 runs 16 residues. Donors were nominally healthy when sampled, though unrecorded immune exposures were likely. This clonotype was obtained from a girl under three years old in good health and CMV-seronegative. The chain carries TRBV5-1 and TRBJ1-1; 7 nucleotides line up with TRBD1. Input material: PBMCs. The CDR3 DNA is TGCGCCAGCAGCTTGGGTAAGGGGGCGATGAACACTGAAGCTTTCTTT. Protein: CASSLGKGAMNTEAFF.